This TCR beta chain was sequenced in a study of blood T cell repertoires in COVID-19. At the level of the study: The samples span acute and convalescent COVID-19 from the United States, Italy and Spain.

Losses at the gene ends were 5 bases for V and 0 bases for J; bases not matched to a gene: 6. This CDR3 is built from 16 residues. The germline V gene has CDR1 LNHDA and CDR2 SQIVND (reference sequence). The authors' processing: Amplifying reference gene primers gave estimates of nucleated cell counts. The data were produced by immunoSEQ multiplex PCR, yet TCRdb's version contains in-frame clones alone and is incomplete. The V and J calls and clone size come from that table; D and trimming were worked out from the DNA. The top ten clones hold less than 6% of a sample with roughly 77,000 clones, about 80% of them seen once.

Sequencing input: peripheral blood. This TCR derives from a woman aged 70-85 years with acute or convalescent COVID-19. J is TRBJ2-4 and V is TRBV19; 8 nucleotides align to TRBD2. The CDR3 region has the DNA TGTGCCAGTAGTGATAGCGGGGTGGGAGCCAAAAACATTCAGTACTTC. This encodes CASSDSGVGAKNIQYF.